These 32 T cell receptor beta chains came from one sample sequenced in a study of blood T cell repertoires in COVID-19. Data came from immunoSEQ multiplex PCR; TCRdb stores just in-frame clones and leaves some out. The table records around 230,000 clones, over 80% of them present only once. Sequenced material: peripheral blood. The receptors here all came from a woman between 65 and 79 years old with active or convalescent COVID-19.

This clone showed up just once. The chain couples TRBV6-6 to TRBJ2-7; maybe TRBD2 (6 bases). Trimming removed 8 bases at V and 2 bases at J, with 10 bases between. The CDR3 is made up of 12 amino acids. CDR1 MNHNY and CDR2 SVGAGI come from the germline V gene (reference sequence). The CDR3 protein is CASGRNPYEQYF. The CDR3 coding sequence is TGTGCCAGCGGGAGGAACCCCTACGAGCAGTACTTC.

The J gene is TRBJ2-5, the V gene TRBV9, with D maybe TRBD1 (6 bases). CDR1 SGDLS and CDR2 YYNGEE come from the germline V gene. Trimming removed 1 base from V and 8 bases from J, with 18 bases in between. CDR3 length equals 15 residues. CDR3 in amino acids: CASSVRASGAGTQYF. In nucleotides, the CDR3 is TGTGCCAGCAGCGTAAGAGCGTCAGGGGCGGGCACCCAGTACTTC.

CDR3 protein: CASSYLAVGHQPQHF. CDR3 DNA sequence: TGTGCCAGCAGTTACCTTGCGGTGGGGCATCAGCCCCAGCATTTT. The gene calls are TRBV6-2 or TRBV6-3 and TRBJ1-5, with a weak D call TRBD1 (5 bases). Trimming took off 2 bases at V and 5 bases at J, with 13 bases between the two ends. Germline V gene sequence: CDR1 MNHEY, CDR2 SVGEGT. The CDR3 has 15 residues.

The chain uses TRBV18 and TRBJ1-1; D perhaps matches TRBD1 (5 bases). Germline lookup yields CDR1 KGHSH and CDR2 LQKENI. V gave up 3 bases and J gave up 7 bases, with 15 bases separating them. The CDR3 sequence is 14 residues long. The CDR3 spells CASSPVRTGGEAFF. For the CDR3, the DNA is TGTGCCAGCTCACCCGTGCGGACGGGGGGTGAAGCTTTCTTT.

The CDR3 sequence: CASSQDSGISGANVLTF. In DNA form, the CDR3 reads TGTGCCAGCAGCCAAGATTCAGGGATCTCTGGGGCCAACGTCCTGACTTTC. V and J are TRBV3-1 (or the pseudogene TRBV3-2) and TRBJ2-6; the D gene is possibly TRBD1 (5 bases). The V gene lost 0 bases and the J gene lost 0 bases, with 9 bases spanning the gap. The CDR3 has 17 residues. Germline CDR1 is LGHDT and CDR2 is YNNKEL (reference sequence).

V usage is TRBV27 and J usage is TRBJ2-6; D is uncertain. V was clipped by 5 bases and J by 0 bases, with 5 bases between them. This CDR3 region has 14 residues. CDR1 and CDR2 (germline): MNHEY, SMNVEV (reference sequence). The DNA of the CDR3 is TGTGCCAGCAGTCTCCTCTCTGGGGCCAACGTCCTGACTTTC. Translation gives CASSLLSGANVLTF.

This clone was found a few times. The V and J genes are TRBV7-9 and TRBJ2-1; TRBD2 aligns across 16 bases. Germline V lookup: CDR1 SEHNR, CDR2 FQNEAQ (reference sequence). V lost 3 bases to trimming and J lost 8 bases; unmatched junction nucleotides: 13. CDR3 size: 19 residues. The CDR3 spells CASSLGLAGGYRAPDEQFF. CDR3 nucleotide sequence: TGTGCCAGCAGCTTGGGACTAGCGGGAGGGTATAGGGCGCCGGATGAGCAGTTCTTC.

This clone was found once. This chain links TRBV6-2 or TRBV6-3 with TRBJ1-2, with D hard to call. The germline V gene encodes CDR1 MNHEY and CDR2 SVGEGT. The ends were cut back, 4 bases at V and 3 bases at J, with 18 bases in the middle. The CDR3 sequence is 16 residues long. CDR3 in amino acids: CASSSQQTVTYYGYTF. CDR3 bases: TGTGCCAGCAGTTCGCAACAGACGGTGACCTACTATGGCTACACCTTC.

In its sample, this clone was seen a few times. The chain links TRBV6-5 to TRBJ1-5; 7 bases are a match to TRBD1. The CDR3 extends over 13 amino acids. Germline-derived CDR1 and CDR2 are MNHEY and SVGAGI. V was pared by 9 bases and J by 6 bases, with 8 bases of the junction left unmatched. CDR3 residues: CASASGGSQPQHF. Here the CDR3 DNA reads TGTGCCAGTGCTTCAGGGGGGAGTCAGCCCCAGCATTTT.

This sequence joins TRBV5-1 and TRBJ2-1; 8 bases match TRBD2. V lost 1 base to trimming and J lost 8 bases; unmatched junction nucleotides: 8. CDR1 and CDR2 from the germline V gene are SGHRS and YFSETQ. CDR3 length equals 15 residues. The CDR3 nucleotides are TGCGCCAGCAGCTTGCTTCAAAGCGGGGGCGATGAGCAGTTCTTC. This gives the protein CASSLLQSGGDEQFF.

The chain links TRBV10-3 to TRBJ1-4; 7 positions agree with TRBD1. Germline trimming cut 10 bases from V and 8 bases from J; bases unmatched to any gene: 13. Germline V gene lookup returns CDR1 ENHRY and CDR2 SYGVKD. The length of the CDR3 is 14 residues. The CDR3 spells CATREMAGGEKLFF. The CDR3 DNA reads TGTGCCACCCGCGAGATGGCAGGGGGGGAAAAACTGTTTTTT.

This chain links TRBV28 with TRBJ1-1; D perhaps matches TRBD1 (6 bases). CDR1 and CDR2 (germline): MDHEN, SYDVKM. V was trimmed by 4 bases and J by 11 bases, leaving 14 bases between them. CDR3 length: 12 residues. For the CDR3, the DNA is TGTGCCAGCAGTTGGGGGGGCACGCCGGCTTTCTTT. It codes for CASSWGGTPAFF.

This clone is a singleton in its sample. The genes are TRBV7-2 and TRBJ1-3, with D perhaps matching TRBD1 (6 bases). Germline loops: CDR1 SGHTA, CDR2 FQGNSA. The CDR3 covers 17 residues. With 3 bases removed from V and 4 bases from J, the gap between germline ends came to 19 bases. This CDR3 is CASSFVGGTKAGNTIYF. The CDR3 DNA follows: TGTGCCAGCAGCTTCGTAGGGGGGACTAAAGCCGGAAACACCATATATTTT.

With respect to this clone: Relative to the germline gene, one junction end is altered; a read error may explain this. V usage is TRBV5-8 and J usage is TRBJ2-7; the match to TRBD1 covers 8 bases. The CDR3 runs 14 residues. Per germline, CDR1 SGHTS and CDR2 YDEGEE. CDR3 nucleotides: TGTGCCAGCAGCCAAATGGACAGGGATTACGAACAGTACTTC. Its translation: CASSQMDRDYEQYF.

This clone was seen a few times. The J gene is TRBJ1-5, the V gene TRBV19, with TRBD1 as a possible D gene (6 bases). Germline V gene sequence: CDR1 LNHDA, CDR2 SQIVND (reference sequence). The CDR3 has 15 amino acids. V lost 0 bases and J 6 bases, leaving 12 bases between the germline ends. The CDR3 DNA reads as TGTGCCAGTAGTATAGAGGGGGCTGGGGGTCAGCCCCAGCATTTT. Its protein product is CASSIEGAGGQPQHF. The variable domain in full, with the rest retrieved from reference TRBV19 and TRBJ1-5, is DGGITQSPKYLFRKEGQNVTLSCEQNLNHDAMYWYRQDPGQGLRLIYYSQIVNDFQKGDIAEGYSVSREKKESFPLTVTSAQKNPTAFYLCASSIEGAGGQPQHFGDGTRLSIL.

V is TRBV2 and J is TRBJ1-1; 8 bases are shared with TRBD1. Germline V CDR1 and CDR2: SNHLY, FYNNEI. The CDR3 has 13 residues. The V segment lost 7 bases and the J segment 4 bases; nucleotides outside the gene matches: 5. Written as DNA, the CDR3 is TGTGCCAGCACTTCACAGGGGGGCACTGAAGCTTTCTTT. It codes for CASTSQGGTEAFF.

The CDR3 loop is CSVEFAADTQYF. CDR3 DNA sequence: TGCAGCGTTGAATTTGCTGCGGATACGCAGTATTTT. The chain joins TRBV29-1 to TRBJ2-3; D gene unclear. V was trimmed by 2 bases and J by 6 bases, leaving 9 bases between them. CDR1 is SQVTM, CDR2 ANQGSEA, per germline. The CDR3 is 12 residues long.

Notes on this clone: At the DNA level, this CDR3 is encoded by other sequences in the same sample as well. The chain couples TRBV30 to TRBJ2-7; D is perhaps TRBD1 (5 bases). This CDR3 is built from 12 residues. Per germline, CDR1 GTSNPN and CDR2 SVGIG (reference sequence). The V end was cut by 0 bases, the J end by 4 bases, with 7 bases between. This CDR3 reads CAWSVQGYEQYF. As DNA, the CDR3 is TGTGCCTGGAGTGTGCAGGGTTACGAGCAGTACTTC.

The chain recombines TRBV5-4 with TRBJ1-2; no definite D call. The CDR3 spans 13 residues. Trimming cost V 1 base and J 8 bases, with 12 bases left between them. Germline V gene sequence: CDR1 SGHNT, CDR2 YYREEE (reference sequence). Written as DNA, the CDR3 is TGTGCCAGCAGCTTGAATGTCGTGAGGGGCTACACCTTC. This sequence encodes CASSLNVVRGYTF.

A few counts support this clone. The J gene is TRBJ2-7, the V gene TRBV7-9; D gene uncertain. Germline loops: CDR1 SEHNR, CDR2 FQNEAQ (reference sequence). CDR3 length: 14 amino acids. V lost 1 base to trimming and J lost 2 bases, with 9 bases between them. The CDR3 reads CASSLGVPTYEQYF. The CDR3 region has the DNA TGTGCCAGCAGCTTAGGAGTACCCACCTACGAGCAGTACTTC.

The V call is TRBV4-3, the J call TRBJ1-5; possible D gene TRBD1, 6 bases. This CDR3 has 15 amino acids. Trimming took 0 bases from V and 4 from J, leaving 10 bases between them. Germline CDR1 is LGHNA and CDR2 is YSLEER. Here the CDR3 reads CASSQDGQRNQPQHF. CDR3 coding DNA: TGCGCCAGCAGCCAAGACGGACAGCGAAATCAGCCCCAGCATTTT.

J is TRBJ2-5 and V is TRBV28; TRBD2 is a possible D gene (6 bases). Germline CDR1 and CDR2: MDHEN and SYDVKM. CDR3 length: 13 residues. V lost 2 bases and J 4 bases, leaving 8 bases between the germline ends. The CDR3 sequence: CASSLIGRETQYF. In nucleotides, the CDR3 is TGTGCCAGCAGTTTAATCGGGAGAGAGACCCAGTACTTC.

V gene TRBV6-1 combines with J gene TRBJ2-5; 7 bases agree with TRBD2. J lost 0 bases, V lost 3 bases, and 10 bases had no gene match. The CDR3 covers 17 residues. The germline gives CDR1 MNHNS, CDR2 SASEGT. CDR3 in amino acids: CASSESRLAGYQETQYF. As DNA, the CDR3 is TGTGCCAGCAGTGAGTCCCGACTAGCCGGGTACCAAGAGACCCAGTACTTC.

V usage is TRBV2 and J usage is TRBJ2-1; 11 positions match TRBD2. Trimming at V came to 6 bases and at J to 1 base, leaving 5 bases not matched to a gene. Germline loops: CDR1 SNHLY, CDR2 FYNNEI. This CDR3 contains 16 residues. The CDR3 region is CASSPTSGASYNEQFF. In DNA, the CDR3 is TGTGCCAGCAGCCCGACTAGCGGGGCGTCCTACAATGAGCAGTTCTTC.

The V and J genes are TRBV5-1 and TRBJ2-3; D possibly corresponds to TRBD2 (6 bases). This CDR3 is 16 amino acids long. V was cut by 0 bases and J by 4 bases, with 15 bases left in between. Looked up from germline, CDR1 is SGHRS and CDR2 is YFSETQ. CDR3 amino acids: CASSLGARRAADTQYF. DNA for the CDR3: TGCGCCAGCAGCTTGGGGGCTAGGAGGGCGGCAGATACGCAGTATTTT. Combining the CDR3 with reference TRBV5-1 and TRBJ2-3 gives the whole variable domain KAGVTQTPRYLIKTRGQQVTLSCSPISGHRSVSWYQQTPGQGLQFLFEYFSETQRNKGNFPGRFSGRQFSNSRSEMNVSTLELGDSALYLCASSLGARRAADTQYFGPGTRLTVL.

V gene TRBV19 combines with J gene TRBJ2-7; 8 positions match TRBD1. CDR1 is LNHDA, CDR2 SQIVND, per germline (reference sequence). This CDR3 contains 15 residues. The J segment lost 5 bases and the V segment lost 3 bases, leaving 9 bases of the junction unmatched. In nucleotides, the CDR3 is TGTGCCAGTAGTATGATCGGACAGGGTTTCCACGAGCAGTACTTC. The encoded protein is CASSMIGQGFHEQYF.

The CDR3 protein is CASRPPGLGGDEQYF. DNA for the CDR3: TGCGCCAGCCGCCCTCCGGGACTAGGAGGGGACGAGCAGTACTTC. The chain links TRBV5-1 to TRBJ2-7; 8 nucleotides agree with TRBD2. This CDR3 comprises 15 residues. The germline V gene encodes CDR1 SGHRS and CDR2 YFSETQ. J lost 5 bases, V lost 7 bases, and 14 bases had no gene match.

The chain is built from TRBV6-1 and TRBJ1-2, with TRBD1 as a possible D gene (6 bases). The length of the CDR3 is 15 residues. Germline CDR1 is MNHNS and CDR2 is SASEGT. Trimming pared 0 bases from V and 5 bases from J, leaving 13 bases between. CDR3 region: CASSEARGGGYGYTF. The CDR3 DNA is TGTGCCAGCAGTGAAGCGCGAGGGGGAGGGTATGGCTACACCTTC.

This clone was counted between two and nine times. V and J are TRBV28 and TRBJ1-5, with TRBD1 identical over 12 bases. The CDR3 is 16 residues long. J lost 5 bases, V lost 3 bases, and 5 bases had no gene match. The germline gives CDR1 MDHEN, CDR2 SYDVKM. For the CDR3, the DNA is TGTGCCAGCAGTTTTGTGGGACAGGGGGCGGATCAGCCCCAGCATTTT. As protein: CASSFVGQGADQPQHF.

The chain employs TRBV19 and TRBJ1-4; TRBD1 agrees at 7 bases. The CDR3 spans 15 residues. The germline CDR1 and CDR2 sequences are LNHDA and SQIVND (reference sequence). The J segment lost 4 bases and the V segment lost 6 bases, leaving 8 bases of the junction unmatched. The CDR3 region has the DNA TGTGCCAGTAGCATCACTTCAGGGGGTAATGAAAAACTGTTTTTT. Translation gives CASSITSGGNEKLFF.

This sequence joins TRBV2 and TRBJ2-2; TRBD2 agrees at 9 bases. Germline loops: CDR1 SNHLY, CDR2 FYNNEI. The V and J ends lost 8 bases and 5 bases, in that order; junction bases with no gene match: 18. The length of the CDR3 is 18 residues. The CDR3 is CASSEETSGGKGTGELFF. In DNA form, the CDR3 reads TGTGCCAGCTCCGAGGAGACTAGCGGCGGAAAAGGGACCGGGGAGCTGTTTTTT.

This chain uses TRBV28 with TRBJ2-4; 9 nucleotides align to TRBD2. The germline V gene encodes CDR1 MDHEN and CDR2 SYDVKM. This CDR3 is built from 17 residues. Trimming at V came to 4 bases and at J to 6 bases, leaving 13 bases not matched to a gene. CDR3 in amino acids: CASSSPRPSGTVNIQYF. The CDR3, as DNA: TGTGCCAGCAGTTCCCCCCGGCCTAGCGGGACCGTAAACATTCAGTACTTC.